These T cell receptor beta chains were read from a single sample in a study of T cells after yellow fever vaccination. TCRdb re-called the 5' RACE reads with MiXCR, one entry per CDR3 protein. The profile covers a few hundred thousand distinct CDR3 sequences, with around 3.9% appearing a single time and 20% to 25% taken by the ten largest. The input for sequencing was PBMCs, taken 5 days after the yellow fever booster vaccination. These receptors were collected from a young man who received the YFV17D yellow fever vaccine. The CDR3 runs from the conserved cysteine through the conserved F or W. Each record gives: J gene, D gene, V gene, clone size, CDR3 DNA, CDR3 protein. D genes are given only for firm matches. Expanded clones are given a class, and other clones once, few, many or no size at all.

>TRBJ1-1|-|TRBV7-9|few
TGTGCCAGCAACCCAGGGGAAATCTGGAGGAACACTGAAGCTTTCTTT
CASNPGEIWRNTEAFF
>TRBJ2-2|-|TRBV7-2|few
TGTGCCAGCAGCTTCCCCCTCGGTACCGGGGAGCTGTTTTTT
CASSFPLGTGELFF
>TRBJ2-2|TRBD1|TRBV11-2|many
TGTGCCAGCAGTCGGGGGACAGGAGGGAACACCGGGGAGCTGTTTTTT
CASSRGTGGNTGELFF
>TRBJ1-2|-|TRBV30|few
TGTGCCTGGATTTTGCGGAGGCCCGCCGGATATGGCTACACCTTC
CAWILRRPAGYGYTF
>TRBJ2-4|TRBD1|TRBV4-2|many
TGTGCCAGCAGCCCGACAGGGGCGTCTGGCATTCAGTACTTC
CASSPTGASGIQYF
>TRBJ2-1|TRBD2|TRBV5-8|-
TGTGCCAGCAGCCCACCGGAGATCGGGGGGAATAACAATGAGCAGTTCTTC
CASSPPEIGGNNNEQFF
>TRBJ1-1|-|TRBV4-1|few
TGCGCCAGCAGCCAAGACCGAGGGAACGGTGAAGCTTTCTTT
CASSQDRGNGEAFF
>TRBJ1-6|-|TRBV20-1|-
TGCAGTGCTAGTCCGGCGGGGGCTCGCAATTCACCCCTCCACTTT
CSASPAGARNSPLHF
>TRBJ2-3|TRBD2|TRBV20-1|-
TGCAGTAGACTAGCGGGGGCTGCAGATACGCAGTATTTT
CSRLAGAADTQYF
>TRBJ2-2|-|TRBV12-3/TRBV12-4|many
TGTGCCAGCAGTTTTAGGGACGGGGAGCTGTTTTTT
CASSFRDGELFF
>TRBJ2-5|TRBD2|TRBV3-1|few
TGTGCCAGCAGCCAAGGCCCTCTAGCGGAAGGAGAGACCCAGTACTTC
CASSQGPLAEGETQYF
>TRBJ2-3|-|TRBV5-1|-
TGCGCCAGCAGTGATGGCGCGGCAGATACGCAGTATTTT
CASSDGAADTQYF
>TRBJ1-5|-|TRBV14|-
TGTGCCAGCAGCCCTCCGGGGTCCGATCAGCCCCAGCATTTT
CASSPPGSDQPQHF
>TRBJ2-3|TRBD2|TRBV4-2|few
TGTGCCAGCAGCCAAGTCAGCGGGGGCAGCGCAGATACGCAGTATTTT
CASSQVSGGSADTQYF
>TRBJ2-7|TRBD1|TRBV15|few
TGTGCCACCAGCAGTAATACCGGGACAGGAAGTTACGAGCAGTACTTC
CATSSNTGTGSYEQYF
>TRBJ2-5|-|TRBV7-7|many
TGTGCCAGCAGCGCCAGGGGCGCAGAGACCCAGTACTTC
CASSARGAETQYF
>TRBJ1-1|-|TRBV27|many
TGTGCCAGCAGTACAGGGTGGAGGGACACTGAAGCTTTCTTT
CASSTGWRDTEAFF
>TRBJ2-6|-|TRBV7-9|few
TGTGCCAGCAGCTTAGTTGACGTCCTGACTTTC
CASSLVDVLTF
>TRBJ2-7|-|TRBV7-2|-
TGTGCCAGCAGCTTAGTTCTGGGAATCGACTACGAGCAGTACTTC
CASSLVLGIDYEQYF
>TRBJ2-4|-|TRBV12-3/TRBV12-4|many
TGTGCCAGCAGCCAGGGGCCTCCCGGGGCCAAAAACATTCAGTACTTC
CASSQGPPGAKNIQYF
>TRBJ1-5|TRBD1|TRBV15|-
TGTGCCACCAGCACGGGACAGCAAAACAATCAGCCCCAGCATTTT
CATSTGQQNNQPQHF
>TRBJ2-7|TRBD1|TRBV6-1|many
TGTGCCAGCAGTGCTCGACAGGGCTGGGACGAGCAGTACTTC
CASSARQGWDEQYF
>TRBJ2-3|-|TRBV6-2/TRBV6-3|-
TGTGCCAGCAGGGGACTCTTAACCGCTAGCACAGATACGCAGTATTTT
CASRGLLTASTDTQYF
>TRBJ2-7|-|TRBV12-3/TRBV12-4|few
TGTGCCAGCAGTTTAGGGGAGGCAGGGGCCTACGAGCAGTACTTC
CASSLGEAGAYEQYF
>TRBJ1-4|TRBD1|TRBV11-2|-
TGTGCCAGCAGCCCCCGGCTCGGGACAGGGAGGGAAAAACTGTTTTTT
CASSPRLGTGREKLFF
>TRBJ2-7|-|TRBV29-1|-
TGCAGCGTTCTCACCGTTATATCCGGGTACGAGCAGTACTTC
CSVLTVISGYEQYF
>TRBJ2-1|-|TRBV20-1|-
TGCAGTGCTAGAGACCCTCGACAGAACAATGAGCAGTTCTTC
CSARDPRQNNEQFF
>TRBJ2-3|-|TRBV5-1|many
TGCGCCAGCAGCAGACTCGACCTAGGGGATACGCAGTATTTT
CASSRLDLGDTQYF
>TRBJ1-5|TRBD1|TRBV20-1|-
TGCAGTGCTAGGATTACCGGGACAGGTTTTAATCAGCCCCAGCATTTT
CSARITGTGFNQPQHF
>TRBJ2-2|-|TRBV12-3/TRBV12-4|many
TGTGCCAGCAGTTTTTACGGGGAGCTGTTTTTT
CASSFYGELFF
>TRBJ1-2|-|TRBV7-9|few
TGTGCCAGCGGATCGACAGCTTATGGCTACACCTTC
CASGSTAYGYTF
>TRBJ1-5|-|TRBV28|few
TGTGCCAGCAGTTACGTAAGTAGCAATCAGCCCCAGCATTTT
CASSYVSSNQPQHF
>TRBJ1-6|-|TRBV7-8|-
TGTGCCAGTCGGAAGGGGAGCTCCTATAATTCACCCCTCCACTTT
CASRKGSSYNSPLHF
>TRBJ2-3|-|TRBV4-2|-
TGTGCCAGCAGCGGAGGACTGGACACAGATACGCAGTATTTT
CASSGGLDTDTQYF
>TRBJ2-2|-|TRBV7-9|-
TGTGCCAGCAGCAACCGGGACGGGGACACCGGGGAGCTGTTTTTT
CASSNRDGDTGELFF
>TRBJ2-7|TRBD2|TRBV12-3/TRBV12-4|few
TGTGCCAGCAGCCGACTAGCGGGCTACGAGCAGTACTTC
CASSRLAGYEQYF
>TRBJ2-3|-|TRBV5-4|many
TGTGCCAGCAGCTCGCTGAGTGGGGGACGCACAGATACGCAGTATTTT
CASSSLSGGRTDTQYF
>TRBJ1-2|-|TRBV20-1|many
TGCAGTGCTAGAACGGGGGCGCAATATGGCTACACCTTC
CSARTGAQYGYTF
>TRBJ2-3|-|TRBV9|-
TGTGCCAGCAGCGTAGACGGGGCTAAGGCAGATACGCAGTATTTT
CASSVDGAKADTQYF
>TRBJ1-5|-|TRBV20-1|-
TGCAGTGCTACCGACCCTGGGGGGGCCAATCAGCCCCAGCATTTT
CSATDPGGANQPQHF
>TRBJ1-1|-|TRBV7-6|few
TGTGCCAGCAGCTTAGGGCAGCTGAGCTTGCACACTGAAGCTTTCTTT
CASSLGQLSLHTEAFF
>TRBJ2-3|TRBD2|TRBV7-2|many
TGTGCCAGCAGCTCGACTAGCGCCTCTGGAGATACGCAGTATTTT
CASSSTSASGDTQYF
>TRBJ1-6|-|TRBV18|-
TGTGCCAGCTCATCCGGGCAGGCGGCTCGGTCACCCCTCCACTTT
CASSSGQAARSPLHF
>TRBJ2-2|-|TRBV6-5|few
TGTGCCAGCAGTTACGATGGGGGTCCCGCCGGGGAGCTGTTTTTT
CASSYDGGPAGELFF
>TRBJ2-5|-|TRBV5-1|-
TGCGCCAGCAGGAGGGGGGGCTGGGACCAAGAGACCCAGTACTTC
CASRRGGWDQETQYF
>TRBJ2-1|TRBD1|TRBV15|-
TGTGCCACCCGCGGTCGAGAGACAGGGTACAATGAGCAGTTCTTC
CATRGRETGYNEQFF
>TRBJ2-3|-|TRBV4-2|many
TGTGCCAGCAGGGACGGCGGGGGCCTCCTCACAGATACGCAGTATTTT
CASRDGGGLLTDTQYF
>TRBJ2-1|TRBD2|TRBV20-1|-
TGCAGTGCTAGAGTCCCACTAGCGGGGGGATACAATGAGCAGTTCTTC
CSARVPLAGGYNEQFF
>TRBJ2-1|-|TRBV29-1|-
TGCAGCGGATGGGGGGCCCGACCCGAAAATGAGCAGTTCTTC
CSGWGARPENEQFF